This note documents a single T cell receptor (beta chain) sequence. This sample stems from a study of blood T cell repertoires in COVID-19. Study-wide context: COVID-19 samples from acute and convalescent phases originated in the United States, Italy and Spain. T cells, B-cell-depleted T cells, or PBMCs provided the cDNA or gDNA that served as material.

In the original analysis: Quantification of nucleated cells was approximated via reference gene primer amplification. Clones were read by immunoSEQ multiplex PCR, and TCRdb kept only the in-frame ones, dropping some. Clone size and the V and J calls come from that table; the DNA yielded D and trimming. The sample holds some 99,000 clones, under 85% seen once. This sequence was found in a man between 65 and 85 years old with acute or convalescent COVID-19. Sequenced material: peripheral blood.

The CDR3 nucleotides read TGTGCCAGCAGCACCCTAAGAGGCACCGGGGAGCTGTTTTTT. Translating gives CASSTLRGTGELFF. This chain uses TRBV11-3 with TRBJ2-2; D uncertain. Germline V gene data show CDR1 as SGHNT and CDR2 as YENEEA. The CDR3 is made up of 14 amino acids. V was pared by 5 bases and J by 4 bases, with 11 bases between.